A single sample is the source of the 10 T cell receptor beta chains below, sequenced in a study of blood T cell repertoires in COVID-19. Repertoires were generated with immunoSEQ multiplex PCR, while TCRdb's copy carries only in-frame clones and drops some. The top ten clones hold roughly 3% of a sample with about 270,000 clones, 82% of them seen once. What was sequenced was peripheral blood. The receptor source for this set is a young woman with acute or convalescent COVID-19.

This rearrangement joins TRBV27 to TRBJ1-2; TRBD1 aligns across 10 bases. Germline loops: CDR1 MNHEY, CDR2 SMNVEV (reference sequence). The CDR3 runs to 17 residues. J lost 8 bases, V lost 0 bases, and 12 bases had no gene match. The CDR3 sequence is CASSLSGTGAVSWGYTF. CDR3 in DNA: TGTGCCAGCAGTTTATCCGGGACAGGGGCCGTGTCTTGGGGCTACACCTTC.

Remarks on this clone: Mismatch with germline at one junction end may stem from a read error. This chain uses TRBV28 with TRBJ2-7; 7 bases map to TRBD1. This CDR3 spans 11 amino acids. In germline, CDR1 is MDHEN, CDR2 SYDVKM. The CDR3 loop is CASSSLGTAHF. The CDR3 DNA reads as TGTGCCAGCAGTTCCTTAGGGACAGCCCACTTC.

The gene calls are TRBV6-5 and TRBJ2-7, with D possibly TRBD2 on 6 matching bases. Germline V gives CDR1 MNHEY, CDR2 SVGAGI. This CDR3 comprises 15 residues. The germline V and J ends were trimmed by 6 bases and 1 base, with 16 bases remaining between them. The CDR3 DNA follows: TGTGCCAGCAGGCTCAGACCGGAGGGTTCCTACGAGCAGTACTTC. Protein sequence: CASRLRPEGSYEQYF.

The CDR3 bases are TGTGCCAGCAGCTTAGCGTCGGATACGCAGTATTTT. Translated, it gives CASSLASDTQYF. The chain recombines TRBV7-6 with TRBJ2-3; no firm D call. V shed 0 bases and J shed 6 bases, with 4 bases lying between them. Germline-derived CDR1 and CDR2 are SGHVS and FNYEAQ. The CDR3 consists of 12 residues.

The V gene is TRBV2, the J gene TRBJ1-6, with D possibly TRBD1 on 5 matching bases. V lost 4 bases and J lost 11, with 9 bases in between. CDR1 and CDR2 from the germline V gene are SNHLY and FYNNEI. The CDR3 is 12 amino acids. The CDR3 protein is CASSAQGPPLHF. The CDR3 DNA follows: TGTGCCAGCAGTGCCCAGGGCCCACCCCTCCACTTT.

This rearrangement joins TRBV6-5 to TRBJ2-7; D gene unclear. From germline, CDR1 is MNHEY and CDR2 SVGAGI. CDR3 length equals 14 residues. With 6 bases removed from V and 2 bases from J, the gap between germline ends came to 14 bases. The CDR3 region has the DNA TGTGCCAGCAGCCTACGAGAGGCTGCCTACGAGCAGTACTTC. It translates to CASSLREAAYEQYF.

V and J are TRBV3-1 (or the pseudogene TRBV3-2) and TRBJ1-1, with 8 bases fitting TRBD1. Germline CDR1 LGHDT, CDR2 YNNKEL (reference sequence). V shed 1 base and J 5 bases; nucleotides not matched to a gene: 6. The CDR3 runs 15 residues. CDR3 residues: CASSQGQGAWTEAFF. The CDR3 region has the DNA TGTGCCAGCAGCCAAGGCCAGGGGGCTTGGACTGAAGCTTTCTTT.

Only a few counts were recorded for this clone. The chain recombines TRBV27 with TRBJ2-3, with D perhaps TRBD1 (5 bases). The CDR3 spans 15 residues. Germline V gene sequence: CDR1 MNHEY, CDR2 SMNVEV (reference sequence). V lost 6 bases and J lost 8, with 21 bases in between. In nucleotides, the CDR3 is TGTGCCAGCAGCGGGTGGGGCGGCAGCCATGGTACGCAGTATTTT. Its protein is CASSGWGGSHGTQYF.

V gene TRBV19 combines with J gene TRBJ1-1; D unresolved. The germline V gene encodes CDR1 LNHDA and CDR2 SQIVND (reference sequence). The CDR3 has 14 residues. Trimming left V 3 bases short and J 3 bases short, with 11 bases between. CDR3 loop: CASSIRGLDTEAFF. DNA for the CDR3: TGTGCCAGTAGTATTAGAGGGCTCGACACTGAAGCTTTCTTT.

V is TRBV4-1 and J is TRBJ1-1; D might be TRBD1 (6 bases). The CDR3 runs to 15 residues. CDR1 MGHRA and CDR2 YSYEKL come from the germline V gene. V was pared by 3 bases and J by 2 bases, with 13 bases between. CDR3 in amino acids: CASSQTLDSNTEAFF. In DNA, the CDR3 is TGCGCCAGCAGCCAGACTCTGGACAGCAACACTGAAGCTTTCTTT.